The next 5 T cell receptor beta chains were all read from a single sample in a study of CD8+ T cells in alopecia areata. RNA was extracted and reverse transcribed into cDNA as the sequencing template. Only in-frame clones appear in the TCRdb table, and some are missing; sequencing was by immunoSEQ multiplex PCR. The sample includes about 270,000 clones, none of them occurring once. A panel of CD4, CD8alpha, NKG2D, NKG2ACE and other markers served to sort pooled cutaneous lymph node cells. The source material was CD4+ T cells sorted from a lymph node. Receptors originate from a C3H/HeJ mouse with alopecia areata. MHC haplotype of the strain: H2-k.

In this sample, this clone turned up a few times. Gene names are the mouse ones. The CDR3 extends 4 residues past the end of the read, so its final part is completed from the germline J gene. The identical CDR3 is also encoded by other nucleotide sequences in the sample. This chain connects TRBV19 to TRBJ2-3, with 8 positions matching TRBD2. The CDR3 extends over 15 amino acids. CDR1 is FNHDT, CDR2 SITEND, per germline (reference sequence). V gave up 5 bases and J gave up 0 bases; unmatched junction bases: 5. The DNA read from the CDR3 is TGTGCCAGCAGCAGGACTGGGTCTAGTGCAGAA. This encodes CASSRTGSSAE. The CDR3 as a whole reads CASSRTGSSAETLYF.

Regarding this clone: Germline and genes: mouse. The read terminates 4 residues before the CDR3 end, so the remaining end is supplied by the germline J gene. This chain uses TRBV13-3 with TRBJ2-1, with 11 bases matching TRBD2. The trim removed 3 bases at V and 3 bases at J, leaving 2 bases unmatched. This CDR3 contains 15 residues. Looked up from germline, CDR1 is NNHDY and CDR2 is SYVADS. The CDR3 loop is CASSALGGPYAEQFF. The CDR3 DNA, read in part, is TGTGCCAGCAGTGCACTGGGGGGGCCCTATGCT.

This clone was seen more than once but under ten times. Gene names are the mouse ones. The sequenced fragment ends 4 residues before the CDR3 boundary, so the rest is inferred from the germline J gene. This chain joins TRBV1 and TRBJ2-5; 8 positions agree with TRBD2. This CDR3 is 15 amino acids long. Germline loops: CDR1 NSQYPW, CDR2 LRSPGD (reference sequence). The CDR3 DNA, read in part, is TGCACCTGCAGTGCAGCCTGGGGGGTAGAGGAC. It encodes CTCSAAWGVED. The CDR3 as a whole reads CTCSAAWGVEDTQYF.

With regard to this clone: The gene symbols are mouse symbols. The CDR3 end is not reached by the read, which stops 4 residues before it; the germline J gene fills it in. The rearrangement joins TRBV13-1 to TRBJ1-4; no clear D gene. V lost 4 bases to trimming and J lost 6 bases, with 4 bases between them. From germline, CDR1 is NSHNY and CDR2 SYGAGN. This CDR3 has 11 residues. The CDR3 region is CASSRDERLFF. Incomplete CDR3 DNA: TGTGCCAGCAGTAGGGACGAA.

This clone was detected only a few times. Gene names refer to mouse genes. Read data end 4 residues before the CDR3 end; the end is taken from the germline J gene. The chain joins TRBV31 to TRBJ1-1, with 7 positions matching TRBD1. The CDR3 extends over 16 amino acids. The germline CDR1 and CDR2 sequences are GKSSPN and SITVG. Germline trimming cut 1 base from V and 0 bases from J; bases unmatched to any gene: 8. The sequenced part of the CDR3 DNA is TGTGCCTGGAGTCCACTTCCCGGGACAGCAAACACA. It translates to CAWSPLPGTANT. The CDR3 in full is CAWSPLPGTANTEVFF.